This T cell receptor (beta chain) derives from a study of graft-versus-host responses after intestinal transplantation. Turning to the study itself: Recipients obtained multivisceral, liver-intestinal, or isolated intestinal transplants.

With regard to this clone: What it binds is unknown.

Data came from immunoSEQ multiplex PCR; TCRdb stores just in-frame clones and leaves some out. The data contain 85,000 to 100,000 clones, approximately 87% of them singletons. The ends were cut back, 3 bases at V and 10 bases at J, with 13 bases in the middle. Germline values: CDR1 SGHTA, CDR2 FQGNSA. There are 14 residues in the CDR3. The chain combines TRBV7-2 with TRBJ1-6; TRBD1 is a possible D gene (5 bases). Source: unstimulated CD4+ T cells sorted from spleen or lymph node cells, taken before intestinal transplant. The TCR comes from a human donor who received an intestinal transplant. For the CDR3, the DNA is TGTGCCAGCAGCTTCCCGGGGGGTAGATCACCCCTCCACTTT. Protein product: CASSFPGGRSPLHF.